This T cell receptor beta chain stems from a study of blood T cell repertoires in COVID-19. As for the study in general: Sites in the United States, Italy and Spain provided acute and convalescent COVID-19 samples.

Method: immunoSEQ multiplex PCR; TCRdb's copy keeps in-frame clones and lacks some. Of around 60,000 clones detected, 81% appear once; the ten largest clones hold under 30%. CDR1 SGHRS and CDR2 YFSETQ come from the germline V gene. With V trimmed by 3 bases and J by 8 bases, 6 bases remained unmatched. The CDR3 length is 14 residues. The genes are TRBV5-1 and TRBJ2-4; TRBD2 matches 9 bases. What was sequenced was peripheral blood. The clonotype was recovered from a woman older than 75 with active or convalescent COVID-19. CDR3 nucleotide sequence: TGCGCCAGCAGCTCGACTAGCGGTGGGGACATTCAGTACTTC. Translating gives CASSSTSGGDIQYF.